Given below is one TCR beta chain in context. This record belongs to a study of T cells after somatic rescue of genetic block. Sequenced by immunoSEQ multiplex PCR; TCRdb stores in-frame clones only, minus some. The table shows 70,000 or so clones, with 92% occurring only once. V shed 4 bases and J shed 3 bases, with 17 bases lying between them. CDR1 SGHDN and CDR2 FVKESK come from the germline V gene. The CDR3 loop spans 16 amino acids. The TCR was taken from a man between 40 and 49 years old. This rearrangement joins TRBV14 to TRBJ2-3, with a weak D call TRBD2 (6 bases). The source material was peripheral blood mononuclear cells (PBMCs). In nucleotides, the CDR3 is TGTGCCAGCAGCCTGTTGGAGGGGAGAGGTACAGATACGCAGTATTTT. Translation: CASSLLEGRGTDTQYF.